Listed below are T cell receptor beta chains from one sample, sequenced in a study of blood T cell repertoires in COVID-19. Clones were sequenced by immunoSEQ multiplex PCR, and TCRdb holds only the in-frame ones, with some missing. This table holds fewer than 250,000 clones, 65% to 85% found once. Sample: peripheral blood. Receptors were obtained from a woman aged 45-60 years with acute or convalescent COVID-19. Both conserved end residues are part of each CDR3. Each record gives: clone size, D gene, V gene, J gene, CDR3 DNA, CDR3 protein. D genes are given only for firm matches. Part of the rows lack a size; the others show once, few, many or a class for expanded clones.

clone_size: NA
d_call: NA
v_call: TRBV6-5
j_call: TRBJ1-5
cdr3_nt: TGTGCCAGCAAGGAGGGGTTCCAGCCCCAGCATTTT
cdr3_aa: CASKEGFQPQHF

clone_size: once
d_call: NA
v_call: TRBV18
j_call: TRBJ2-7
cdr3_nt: TGTGCCAGCTCACAAGGCGGAGGGTCCTACGAGCAGTACTTC
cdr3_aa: CASSQGGGSYEQYF

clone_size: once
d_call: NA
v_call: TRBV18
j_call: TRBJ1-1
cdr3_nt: TGTGCCAGCTCACCCTATGCCCAGGAGGGTGAAGCTTTCTTT
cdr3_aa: CASSPYAQEGEAFF

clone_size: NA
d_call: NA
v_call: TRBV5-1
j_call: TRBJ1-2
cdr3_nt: TGCGCCAGCAGCGAGAGGACAGCGTATGGCTACACCTTC
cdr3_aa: CASSERTAYGYTF

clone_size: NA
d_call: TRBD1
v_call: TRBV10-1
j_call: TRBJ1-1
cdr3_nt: TGCGCCAGCAGCCACAGGGGGGGCACTGAAGCTTTCTTT
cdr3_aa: CASSHRGGTEAFF

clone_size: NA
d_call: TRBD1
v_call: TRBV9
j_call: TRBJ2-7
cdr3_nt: TGTGCCAGCAGCGTAGATTCAGGGGGCCACGAGCAGTACTTC
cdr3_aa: CASSVDSGGHEQYF

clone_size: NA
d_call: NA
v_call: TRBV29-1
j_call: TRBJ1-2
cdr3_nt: TGCAGCGCCCAAGGGGGGGGCGGGGGCTACACCTTC
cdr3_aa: CSAQGGGGGYTF

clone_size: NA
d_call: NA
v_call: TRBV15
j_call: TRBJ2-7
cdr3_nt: TGTGCCACCAGCAGGGGGACTCCCAGGTCGGAGCAGTACTTC
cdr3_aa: CATSRGTPRSEQYF

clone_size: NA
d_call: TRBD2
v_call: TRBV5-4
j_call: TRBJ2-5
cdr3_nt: TGTGCCAGCAGGGCTACGTTTGGACTAGCGGGAGGGCCGGGAGAGACCCAGTACTTC
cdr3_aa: CASRATFGLAGGPGETQYF

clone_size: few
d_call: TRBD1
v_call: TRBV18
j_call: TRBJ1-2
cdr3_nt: TGTGCCAGCTCACTCCAACAGGGACAGGGGGCTTTCCGCGGGAGCTATGGCTACACCTTC
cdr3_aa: CASSLQQGQGAFRGSYGYTF

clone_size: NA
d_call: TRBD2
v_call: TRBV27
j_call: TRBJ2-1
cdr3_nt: TGTGCCAGCAGTTTATCCCCCGGCGGGGGTGAGCAGTTCTTC
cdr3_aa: CASSLSPGGGEQFF

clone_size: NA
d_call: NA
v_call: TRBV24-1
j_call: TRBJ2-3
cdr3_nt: TGTGCCACCAGTGATGCGCGGTTAGGCACAGATACGCAGTATTTT
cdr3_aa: CATSDARLGTDTQYF

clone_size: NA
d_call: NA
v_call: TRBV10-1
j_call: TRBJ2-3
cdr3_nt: TGCGCCAGCAGTGTAGGGCTAGCGAGCACAGATACGCAGTATTTT
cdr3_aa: CASSVGLASTDTQYF

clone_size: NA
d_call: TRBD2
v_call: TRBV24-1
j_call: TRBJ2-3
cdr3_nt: TGTGCCACCAGTGATCGACTAGCGGGAGATACAGATACGCAGTATTTT
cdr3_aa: CATSDRLAGDTDTQYF

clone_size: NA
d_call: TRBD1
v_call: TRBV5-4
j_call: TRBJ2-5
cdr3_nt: TGTGCCAGCAGCTACGACCCGACAGGGAGAGAGACCCAGTACTTC
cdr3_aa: CASSYDPTGRETQYF

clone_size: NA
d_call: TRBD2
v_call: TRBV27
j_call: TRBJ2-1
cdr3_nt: TGTGCCAGCCGAGGGGCGGGAGTGTACAATGAGCAGTTCTTC
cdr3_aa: CASRGAGVYNEQFF

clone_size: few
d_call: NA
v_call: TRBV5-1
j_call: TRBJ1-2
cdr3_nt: TGCGCCAGCAGCTTGGAAGGAGGGGCTTCCGGCTACACCTTC
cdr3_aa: CASSLEGGASGYTF

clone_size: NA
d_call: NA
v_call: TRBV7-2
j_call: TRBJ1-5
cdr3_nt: TGTGCCAGCAGCACTTATAGCAATCAGCCCCAGCATTTT
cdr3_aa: CASSTYSNQPQHF

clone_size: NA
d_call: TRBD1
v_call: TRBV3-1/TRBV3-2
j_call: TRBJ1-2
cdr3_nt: TGTGCCAGCAGTTACAGGGGTGCTAACTATGGCTACACCTTC
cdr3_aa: CASSYRGANYGYTF

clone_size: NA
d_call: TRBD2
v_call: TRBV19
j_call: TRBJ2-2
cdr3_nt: TGTGCCAGTAGCTCAAGGACTAGCAGGACCGGGGAGCTGTTTTTT
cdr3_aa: CASSSRTSRTGELFF

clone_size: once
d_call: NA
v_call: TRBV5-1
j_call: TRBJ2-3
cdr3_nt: TGCGCCAGCAGGGTGGCGGGTTCTAGCACAGATACGCAGTATTTT
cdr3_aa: CASRVAGSSTDTQYF

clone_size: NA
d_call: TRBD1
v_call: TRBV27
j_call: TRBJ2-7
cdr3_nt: TGTGCCAGCAGTCCCCGTCGAACAGGGGGCTTCTCCTACGAGCAGTACTTC
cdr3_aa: CASSPRRTGGFSYEQYF

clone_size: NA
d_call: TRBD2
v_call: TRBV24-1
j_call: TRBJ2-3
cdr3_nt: TGTGCCACCAGTGCTTCCCTTGGGACTAGCGGGAGTCAAAATACGCAGTATTTT
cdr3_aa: CATSASLGTSGSQNTQYF

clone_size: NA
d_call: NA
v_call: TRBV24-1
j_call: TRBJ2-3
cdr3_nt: TGTGCCACCAGTGACCGTTTACGGACAGCCGGCACAGATACGCAGTATTTT
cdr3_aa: CATSDRLRTAGTDTQYF

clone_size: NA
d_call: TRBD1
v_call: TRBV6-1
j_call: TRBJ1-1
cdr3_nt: TGTGCCAGCAGTGATTACAGGGGCCAGAACACTGAAGCTTTCTTT
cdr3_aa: CASSDYRGQNTEAFF

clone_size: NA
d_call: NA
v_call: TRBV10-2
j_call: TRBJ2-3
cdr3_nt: TGCGCCAGCAGTGAGGGGCTTTCTTTAGATACGCAGTATTTT
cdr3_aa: CASSEGLSLDTQYF

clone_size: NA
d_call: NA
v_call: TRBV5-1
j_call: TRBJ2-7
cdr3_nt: TGCGCCAGCAGCTTGGCCAACGGCGAGCAGTACTTC
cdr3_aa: CASSLANGEQYF

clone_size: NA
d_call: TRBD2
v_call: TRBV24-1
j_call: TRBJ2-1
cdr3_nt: TGTGCCACCGGGCTAGCGGGAGGGCCGTACAATGAGCAGTTCTTC
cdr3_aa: CATGLAGGPYNEQFF

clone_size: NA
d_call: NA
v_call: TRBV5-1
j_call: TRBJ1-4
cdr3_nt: TGCGCCAGCAGCCCCGACCAGGACAGATATAATGAAAAACTGTTTTTT
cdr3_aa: CASSPDQDRYNEKLFF

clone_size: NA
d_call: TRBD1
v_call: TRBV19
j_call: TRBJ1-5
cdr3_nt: TGTGCCAGTAGTATAGGAACAGGGGGCTATAGCAATCAGCCCCAGCATTTT
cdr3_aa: CASSIGTGGYSNQPQHF

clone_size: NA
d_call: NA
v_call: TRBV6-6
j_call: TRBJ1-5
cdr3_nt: TGTGCCAGCAGTTACACGACTATCTCGGGTCAGCCCCAGCATTTT
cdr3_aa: CASSYTTISGQPQHF

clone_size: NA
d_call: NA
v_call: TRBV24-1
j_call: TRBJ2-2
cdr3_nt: TGTGCCACCAGTAGGGGTAACGGGGAGCTGTTTTTT
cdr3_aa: CATSRGNGELFF

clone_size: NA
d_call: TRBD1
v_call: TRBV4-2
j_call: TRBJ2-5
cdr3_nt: TGTGCCAGCAGCCGCGCCGGGGCCGGGACAGGAGAAGAGACCCAGTACTTC
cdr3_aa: CASSRAGAGTGEETQYF

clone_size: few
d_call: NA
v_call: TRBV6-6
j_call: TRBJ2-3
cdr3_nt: TGTGCCAGCAGTTATACGGGAGTGAGCACAGATACGCAGTATTTT
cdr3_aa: CASSYTGVSTDTQYF

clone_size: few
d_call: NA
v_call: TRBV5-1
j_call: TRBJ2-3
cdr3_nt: TGCGCCAGCAGCTTGGACGGACTCTACACAGATACGCAGTATTTT
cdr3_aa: CASSLDGLYTDTQYF

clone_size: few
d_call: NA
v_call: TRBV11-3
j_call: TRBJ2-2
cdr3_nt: TGTGCCAGCAGCTCGCGGACAGGGGAGCTGTTTTTT
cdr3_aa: CASSSRTGELFF

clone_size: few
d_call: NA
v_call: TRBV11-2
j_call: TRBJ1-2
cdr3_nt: TGTGCCAGCAGCCCCCAACAGGCCACTAACTATGGCTACACCTTC
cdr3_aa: CASSPQQATNYGYTF

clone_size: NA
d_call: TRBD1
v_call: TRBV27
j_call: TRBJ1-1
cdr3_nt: TGTGCCAGCCGGAAAATCGACAGGGCCCGCGGAGCTTTCTTT
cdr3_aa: CASRKIDRARGAFF

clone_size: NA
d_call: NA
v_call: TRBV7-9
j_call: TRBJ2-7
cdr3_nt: TGTGCCAGCAGCTTAGCTGTCCCTCTTTACGAGCAGTACTTC
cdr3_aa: CASSLAVPLYEQYF

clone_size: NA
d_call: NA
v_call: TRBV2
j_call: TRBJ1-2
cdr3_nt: TGTGCCAGCAGGGCGGGGGGAAAGAGTAACTATGGCTACACCTTC
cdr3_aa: CASRAGGKSNYGYTF

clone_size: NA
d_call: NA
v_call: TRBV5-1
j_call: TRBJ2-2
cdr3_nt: TGCGCCAGCAGCCAGACAGTGTCGAACACCGGGGAGCTGTTTTTT
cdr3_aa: CASSQTVSNTGELFF

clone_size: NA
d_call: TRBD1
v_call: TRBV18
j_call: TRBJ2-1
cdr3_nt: TGTGCCAGCGCGGGACAGGGGTCTGAGCAGTTCTTC
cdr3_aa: CASAGQGSEQFF

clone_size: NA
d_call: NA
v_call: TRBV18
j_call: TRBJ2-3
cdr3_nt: TGTGCCAGCTCACCACAGCGGGCCCGGACAGATACGCAGTATTTT
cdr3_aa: CASSPQRARTDTQYF

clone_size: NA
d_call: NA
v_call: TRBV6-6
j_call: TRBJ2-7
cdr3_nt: TGTGCCAGCAGTTATAGATCATACGAGCAGTACTTC
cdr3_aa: CASSYRSYEQYF

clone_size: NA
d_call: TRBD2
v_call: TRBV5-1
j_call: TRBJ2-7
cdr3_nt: TGCGCCAGCAGCTTGGTAGGCTTGACTAGCGGGAGGGCCATTTACGAGCAGTACTTC
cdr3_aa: CASSLVGLTSGRAIYEQYF

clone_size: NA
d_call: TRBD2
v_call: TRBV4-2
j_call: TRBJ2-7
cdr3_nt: TGTGCCAGCAGCCAAGATATGGCGGGAGGGTCCTACGAGCAGTACTTC
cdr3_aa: CASSQDMAGGSYEQYF